Below, 5 T cell receptor beta chains from the same sample are listed, as sequenced in a study of human T cells and chemical hapten exposure. TCRdb reprocessed the RACE reads with MiXCR, giving one entry per CDR3 protein. The data hold more than 75,000 distinct CDR3 sequences, with 10% observed a single time. Time point in this sample: patch test 2, 6 weeks after DPC sensitization. Noted treatment: therapeutic diphenylcyclopropenone sensitization with weekly scalp DPC. Sequenced here: whole blood, sampled in connection with sensitization to the hapten diphenylcyclopropenone (DPC). The receptors here all came from a woman between 25 and 40 years old with alopecia areata. Some clones in this sample may be carry-over from other donors' samples.

This clonotype was observed at least ten times. The V gene is TRBV4-2, the J gene TRBJ2-1; 8 bases line up with TRBD2. Trimming removed 3 bases from V and 4 bases from J; junction bases left unmatched: 5. This CDR3 spans 15 amino acids. Germline lookup yields CDR1 LGHNA and CDR2 YNFKEQ. The CDR3, as DNA: TGTGCCAGCAGCCAGCTCGCGGGGGGTTACAATGAGCAGTTCTTC. This sequence encodes CASSQLAGGYNEQFF.

The rearrangement links TRBV7-2 to TRBJ2-7; TRBD2 matches 7 bases. Germline CDR1 reads SGHTA; CDR2 reads FQGNSA. J gave up 0 bases and V 4 bases, and 6 bases lay outside the gene matches. This CDR3 has 15 amino acids. The CDR3: CASSSSSGNSYEQYF. The CDR3 DNA is TGTGCCAGCAGCTCCTCTAGCGGAAACTCCTACGAGCAGTACTTC.

This clonotype was observed a handful of times. The rearrangement uses TRBV28 and TRBJ1-6; no clear D gene. Trimming took 6 bases from V and 5 from J, leaving 11 bases between them. The V gene's germline CDR1 is MDHEN and CDR2 SYDVKM. There are 14 residues in the CDR3. CDR3 sequence reads: CASRPTPHNSPLHF. CDR3 nucleotides: TGTGCCAGCAGGCCCACACCACATAATTCACCCCTCCACTTT.

Many counts were recorded for this clonotype. The V gene is TRBV12-3 or TRBV12-4, the J gene TRBJ2-3; 8 positions match TRBD1. The CDR3 is 12 residues long. V was clipped by 11 bases and J by 4 bases; unmatched bases: 5. CDR3 bases: TGTGCCGTAACACAGGGGGCAGATACGCAGTATTTT. It codes for CAVTQGADTQYF.

This clonotype was seen more than once but under ten times. This chain uses TRBV7-3 with TRBJ2-7; 13 nucleotides align to TRBD2. With V trimmed by 2 bases and J by 5 bases, 3 bases remained unmatched. CDR3 length: 15 amino acids. From germline, CDR1 is SGHTA and CDR2 FQGTGA. CDR3 protein: CASSLGLAGVNEQYF. Here the CDR3 DNA reads TGTGCCAGCAGCTTAGGACTAGCGGGAGTGAACGAGCAGTACTTC.